Each of the 17 T cell receptor beta chains below was sequenced from the same sample in a study of blood T cell repertoires in COVID-19. Measured with immunoSEQ multiplex PCR; TCRdb has only the in-frame clones, and not every one. In the table there are under 300,000 clones, 75% to 85% of which are singletons. Material: peripheral blood. These receptors were taken from a woman aged 40-49 years who had recovered from COVID-19.

The CDR3 spells CATSRGMGQGAGYTF. CDR3 nucleotides: TGTGCCACCAGCAGAGGGATGGGACAGGGGGCTGGCTACACCTTC. The J gene is TRBJ1-2, the V gene TRBV15, with 12 bases identical to TRBD1. The V and J ends lost 1 base and 7 bases, in that order; junction bases with no gene match: 4. The CDR3 runs to 15 residues. Germline V gives CDR1 LNHNV, CDR2 YYDKDF (reference sequence).

The chain employs TRBV9 and TRBJ2-1, with D uncertain. CDR1 is SGDLS, CDR2 YYNGEE, per germline. The CDR3 loop spans 12 amino acids. Trimming cost V 3 bases and J 6 bases, with 7 bases left between them. The CDR3 coding sequence is TGTGCCAGCAGCGCTAATTCCAATGAGCAGTTCTTC. Amino acid sequence: CASSANSNEQFF.

The chain employs TRBV14 and TRBJ2-1; 9 positions agree with TRBD1. The CDR3 is 15 residues long. The V gene's germline CDR1 is SGHDN and CDR2 FVKESK. The J segment lost 5 bases and the V segment lost 4 bases, leaving 6 bases of the junction unmatched. CDR3 loop: CASSLGQGRNNEQFF. DNA for the CDR3: TGTGCCAGCAGCCTGGGACAGGGAAGAAACAATGAGCAGTTCTTC.

This clone was detected a few times. The chain is built from TRBV14 and TRBJ1-4; D is possibly TRBD1 (6 bases). The CDR3 consists of 16 residues. Trimming stripped 1 base from V and 4 bases from J, with 13 bases between. The germline V gene encodes CDR1 SGHDN and CDR2 FVKESK. The CDR3 sequence: CASSQGGPGNNEKLFF. CDR3 sequence (DNA): TGTGCCAGCAGCCAAGGGGGGCCCGGGAATAATGAAAAACTGTTTTTT.

This sequence joins TRBV24-1 and TRBJ2-3; 10 bases agree with TRBD2. This CDR3 has 16 amino acids. The J segment lost 1 base and the V segment lost 7 bases, leaving 7 bases of the junction unmatched. CDR1 and CDR2 from the germline V gene are KGHDR and SFDVKD. Here the CDR3 reads CATSELAGFRTDTQYF. The CDR3 DNA reads as TGTGCCACCAGCGAACTAGCGGGGTTCCGCACAGATACGCAGTATTTT.

This chain links TRBV5-4 with TRBJ2-7; 7 bases fit TRBD1. CDR1 is SGHNT, CDR2 YYREEE, per germline (reference sequence). Trimming removed 5 bases from V and 0 bases from J; junction bases left unmatched: 5. The CDR3 has 14 residues. CDR3 loop: CASSMRDSSYEQYF. CDR3 nucleotide sequence: TGTGCCAGCAGTATGAGGGACAGCTCCTACGAGCAGTACTTC.

The V and J genes are TRBV7-9 and TRBJ1-1, with D maybe TRBD1 (6 bases). The CDR3 has 14 amino acids. Trimming stripped 4 bases from V and 3 bases from J, with 12 bases between. CDR1 and CDR2 from the germline V gene are SEHNR and FQNEAQ (reference sequence). This CDR3 reads CASSWQGKDTEAFF. The CDR3 coding sequence is TGTGCCAGCAGCTGGCAGGGGAAGGACACTGAAGCTTTCTTT.

This clone showed up just once. The chain recombines TRBV7-8 with TRBJ1-2; possibly TRBD1 for D (6 bases). With 5 bases removed from V and 11 bases from J, the gap between germline ends came to 12 bases. Germline CDR1 SGHVS, CDR2 FQNEAQ. The CDR3 contains 11 residues. CDR3 in amino acids: CASSRGQKYTF. CDR3 coding DNA: TGTGCCAGCAGCCGAGGACAGAAGTACACCTTC.

This chain links TRBV5-1 with TRBJ1-5; D ambiguous. With 4 bases removed from V and 4 bases from J, the gap between germline ends came to 12 bases. There are 14 residues in the CDR3. Per the germline V gene, CDR1 is SGHRS and CDR2 is YFSETQ. Here the CDR3 reads CASSVDFGNQPQHF. CDR3 nucleotide sequence: TGCGCCAGCAGCGTAGACTTCGGGAATCAGCCCCAGCATTTT.

The CDR3 DNA sequence: TGTGCCTACCTAAGGGAGGGTGCGATTGAAGCTTTCTTT. Translated, it gives CAYLREGAIEAFF. The chain recombines TRBV30 with TRBJ1-1; D ambiguous. CDR3 length equals 13 residues. CDR1 is GTSNPN and CDR2 is SVGIG in the germline V gene (reference sequence). The V gene lost 7 bases and the J gene lost 7 bases, with 19 bases spanning the gap.

The chain links TRBV28 to TRBJ1-2, with D perhaps TRBD1 (5 bases). V gave up 2 bases and J gave up 3 bases, with 10 bases separating them. The CDR3 runs to 14 residues. Per the germline V gene, CDR1 is MDHEN and CDR2 is SYDVKM. The CDR3 loop is CASSLAGGDYGYTF. The CDR3, as DNA: TGTGCCAGCAGTTTAGCGGGGGGGGACTATGGCTACACCTTC.

The genes are TRBV6-5 and TRBJ2-7; the D gene is possibly TRBD1 (6 bases). Germline V CDR1 and CDR2: MNHEY, SVGAGI. The CDR3 loop spans 15 amino acids. Trimming left V 5 bases short and J 2 bases short, with 16 bases between. The CDR3 DNA reads as TGTGCCAGCAGTCAGCAAAGACAGGTCACCTACGAGCAGTACTTC. This gives the protein CASSQQRQVTYEQYF.

The J gene is TRBJ1-1, the V gene TRBV7-2; 9 positions match TRBD1. This CDR3 comprises 15 residues. Trimming removed 5 bases from V and 6 bases from J; junction bases left unmatched: 10. From germline, CDR1 is SGHTA and CDR2 FQGNSA. For the CDR3, the DNA is TGTGCCAGCAGCGGGATCACAGGGGGCGCGGCTGAAGCTTTCTTT. It encodes CASSGITGGAAEAFF.

The rearrangement links TRBV21-1 to TRBJ2-7; TRBD2, the table's D call, was not compared with the DNA. TRBV21-1 is a pseudogene. The CDR3 sequence is 15 residues long. CDR3 region: CASSKPRGESYEQYF. DNA for the CDR3: TGTGCCAGCAGCAAACCCCGGGGAGAGTCCTACGAGCAGTACTTC.

The CDR3 coding sequence is TGTGCCAGAATCCTGCAGGCAGGCTACAATGAAAAACTGTTTTTT. Translating it yields CARILQAGYNEKLFF. The rearrangement links TRBV5-3 to TRBJ1-4; D is unclear. TRBV5-3 qualifies as an ORF whose function is uncertain. This CDR3 region has 15 residues. V lost 6 bases and J 5 bases, leaving 17 bases between the germline ends.

The rearrangement joins TRBV5-5 to TRBJ1-1; the D gene is possibly TRBD1 (5 bases). Germline loops: CDR1 SGHKS, CDR2 YYEKEE (reference sequence). Between the trimmed V and J ends, which lost 1 base and 4 bases, there was a span of 17 bases. This CDR3 comprises 16 residues. The CDR3 sequence: CASSLLRDPLPTEAFF. The CDR3 nucleotides are TGTGCCAGCAGCTTGCTCAGGGATCCTCTCCCCACTGAAGCTTTCTTT.

The chain has TRBV28 and TRBJ1-2; D gene unclear. There are 14 residues in the CDR3. The germline gives CDR1 MDHEN, CDR2 SYDVKM. Trimming removed 6 bases from V and 4 bases from J, with 15 bases in between. CDR3 in amino acids: CASSGSLTIYGYTF. The CDR3 DNA follows: TGTGCCAGCAGCGGGTCTCTAACAATCTATGGCTACACCTTC.